Listed below are T cell receptor beta chains from one sample, sequenced in a study of blood T cells in healthy people across ages. One entry per CDR3 protein results from TCRdb running MiXCR on the 5' RACE reads. The table has 800,000 to 950,000 distinct CDR3 sequences, about 37% seen once. Input material: blood. Source of these receptors: a man aged 18 to 35 in good health. CDR3s include the opening cysteine and the closing phenylalanine or tryptophan. Each record gives: clone size, V gene, D gene, J gene, CDR3 DNA, CDR3 protein. D genes are given only for firm matches. Only some rows state a clone size, as once, few, many or a class for expanded clones.

abundance: NA; v_gene: TRBV20-1; d_gene: NA; j_gene: TRBJ1-2; CDR3nt: TGCAGTGCGGACAGTATTAACTATGGCTACACCTTC; CDR3aa: CSADSINYGYTF
abundance: few; v_gene: TRBV20-1; d_gene: TRBD1; j_gene: TRBJ1-4; CDR3nt: TGCAGTGCTGGTGACAGGGCCCAGTCCCTGTTTTTT; CDR3aa: CSAGDRAQSLFF
abundance: NA; v_gene: TRBV5-4; d_gene: NA; j_gene: TRBJ1-2; CDR3nt: TGTGCCAGCAGCCCGGAGAGACAGAACTATGGCTACACCTTC; CDR3aa: CASSPERQNYGYTF
abundance: many; v_gene: TRBV20-1; d_gene: TRBD2; j_gene: TRBJ2-5; CDR3nt: TGCAGTGCTAGGACTAGCGGGGACCTTTGGGGCCAAGAGACCCAGTACTTC; CDR3aa: CSARTSGDLWGQETQYF
abundance: many; v_gene: TRBV29-1; d_gene: TRBD1; j_gene: TRBJ1-2; CDR3nt: TGCAGCGTCAGGACAGGGGGCGAAGGCGGCTACACCTTC; CDR3aa: CSVRTGGEGGYTF
abundance: many; v_gene: TRBV13; d_gene: NA; j_gene: TRBJ2-1; CDR3nt: TGTGCCAGCAGCTTTAAACTAGGCAATGAGCAGTTCTTC; CDR3aa: CASSFKLGNEQFF
abundance: NA; v_gene: TRBV12-3/TRBV12-4; d_gene: TRBD2; j_gene: TRBJ2-7; CDR3nt: TGTGCCAGCGCCACGACTAGCGGGGACCGCTCCTACGAGCAGTACTTC; CDR3aa: CASATTSGDRSYEQYF
abundance: NA; v_gene: TRBV7-2; d_gene: NA; j_gene: TRBJ2-2; CDR3nt: TGTGCCAGCAGCGGTCGGGGGCGAACGACCGGGGAGCTGTTTTTT; CDR3aa: CASSGRGRTTGELFF
abundance: NA; v_gene: TRBV20-1; d_gene: TRBD1; j_gene: TRBJ2-3; CDR3nt: TGCAGTGCTAGAGATCAGGGCAGGGGGTATTCAGATACGCAGTATTTT; CDR3aa: CSARDQGRGYSDTQYF
abundance: few; v_gene: TRBV12-3/TRBV12-4; d_gene: TRBD1; j_gene: TRBJ2-5; CDR3nt: TGTGCCAGCAGTTTTAACAGGGGGGAACCTCCAGAGACCCAGTACTTC; CDR3aa: CASSFNRGEPPETQYF
abundance: NA; v_gene: TRBV14; d_gene: TRBD2; j_gene: TRBJ2-5; CDR3nt: TGTGCCAGCAGCCAAATAGCGGGGATCCAAGAGACCCAGTACTTC; CDR3aa: CASSQIAGIQETQYF
abundance: few; v_gene: TRBV6-1; d_gene: NA; j_gene: TRBJ1-5; CDR3nt: TGTGCCAGCAGTGAGGACGGGAGCAATCAGCCCCAGCATTTT; CDR3aa: CASSEDGSNQPQHF
abundance: few; v_gene: TRBV20-1; d_gene: TRBD2; j_gene: TRBJ2-7; CDR3nt: TGCAGTGCTAGTGCGGGGGGGCCCTACGAGCAGTACTTC; CDR3aa: CSASAGGPYEQYF
abundance: once; v_gene: TRBV9; d_gene: NA; j_gene: TRBJ1-3; CDR3nt: TGTGCCAGCAGCGTAGCAGCCCTCTCTGGAAACACCATATATTTT; CDR3aa: CASSVAALSGNTIYF
abundance: few; v_gene: TRBV4-3; d_gene: NA; j_gene: TRBJ2-7; CDR3nt: TGCGCCAGCAGCCAAGATCGTAAAGGGCGCTCCTCCTACGAGAAGTACTTC; CDR3aa: CASSQDRKGRSSYEKYF
abundance: NA; v_gene: TRBV7-6; d_gene: NA; j_gene: TRBJ2-7; CDR3nt: TGTGCCAGCAGCTTAGCGGCGGATTCCTACAATGAGCAGTACTTC; CDR3aa: CASSLAADSYNEQYF
abundance: NA; v_gene: TRBV10-3; d_gene: NA; j_gene: TRBJ2-1; CDR3nt: TGTGCCATCAGTGTGGAGACAGTCTACAATGAGGAGTTCTTC; CDR3aa: CAISVETVYNEEFF
abundance: many; v_gene: TRBV7-2; d_gene: NA; j_gene: TRBJ2-3; CDR3nt: TGTGCCAGCAGCTCCCTAGGACCGCCAGTCGGAGATACGCAGTATTTT; CDR3aa: CASSSLGPPVGDTQYF
abundance: medium-sized; v_gene: TRBV7-2; d_gene: TRBD1; j_gene: TRBJ1-2; CDR3nt: TGTGCCAGCAGCCCCGACAGGGGAGACTATGGCTACACCTTC; CDR3aa: CASSPDRGDYGYTF
abundance: NA; v_gene: TRBV15; d_gene: NA; j_gene: TRBJ2-7; CDR3nt: TGTACCACCAGCAGAGTAGACACCTACGAGCAGTACTTC; CDR3aa: CTTSRVDTYEQYF
abundance: once; v_gene: TRBV4-1; d_gene: NA; j_gene: TRBJ1-2; CDR3nt: TGCGCCTGCAGCCAAACCGGGAGCCATGATGGCTACACCTTC; CDR3aa: CACSQTGSHDGYTF
abundance: NA; v_gene: TRBV19; d_gene: NA; j_gene: TRBJ2-3; CDR3nt: TGTGCCAGTAGTGACGGGGGGCGGACAGATACGCGGTATTTT; CDR3aa: CASSDGGRTDTRYF
abundance: NA; v_gene: TRBV20-1; d_gene: NA; j_gene: TRBJ1-5; CDR3nt: TGCAGTGCTAGACTAAATTCGGAAATCAGCCCCCAGCATTTT; CDR3aa: CSARLNSEISPQHF